The following is a TCR beta chain sequence with its context. No antigen is known for it. The study ran its PCR with 60 Vbeta and 13 Jbeta primers. Sequenced by immunoSEQ multiplex PCR; TCRdb stores in-frame clones only, minus some. This table holds roughly 120,000 clones, roughly 71% found once. These data originate in a study of cytomegalovirus exposure and HLA in healthy donors. Study context: One earlier analysis, a look at about 179 million T cells, found some 100 million unique TCR beta sequences. General study results and limits: By a later analysis, the bulk of CMV-associated TCR beta chains appeared HLA-restricted. Clonal expansion, a later analysis showed, was greater in HLA-associated TCR beta chains than in equally common others. 164 TCR beta chains were listed as cytomegalovirus-associated.

The CDR3 extends over 15 amino acids. The germline V gene encodes CDR1 SSHAT and CDR2 FNYEAQ (reference sequence). V lost 6 bases, J lost 7 bases, and 12 bases stayed unmatched. J is TRBJ2-1 and V is TRBV7-7, with TRBD2 matching over 7 bases. The sample taken for sequencing was PBMCs. This TCR was sampled from a woman aged 45-60 years in good health and CMV-seropositive. This CDR3 reads CASSPRLAGLNEQFF. DNA of the CDR3: TGTGCCAGCAGTCCTAGACTAGCCGGGCTAAATGAGCAGTTCTTC.